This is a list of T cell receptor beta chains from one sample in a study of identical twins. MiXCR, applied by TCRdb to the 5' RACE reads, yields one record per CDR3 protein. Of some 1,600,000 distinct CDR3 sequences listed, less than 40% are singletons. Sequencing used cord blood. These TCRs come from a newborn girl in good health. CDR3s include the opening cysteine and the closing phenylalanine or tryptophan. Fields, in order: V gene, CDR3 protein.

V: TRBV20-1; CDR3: CSASPSGRAQETQYF
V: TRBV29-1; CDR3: CSVEDRGQYPQETQYF
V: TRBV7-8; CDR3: CASSLGTSGGPICTDTQYF
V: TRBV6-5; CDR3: CASSFPDAPPFCAKNIQYF
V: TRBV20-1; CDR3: CSARRGPSTGELFF
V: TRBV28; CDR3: CASSLTQGGQETQYF
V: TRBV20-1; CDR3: CSATRTSGVRDTQYF
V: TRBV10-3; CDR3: CAIRAPGHEETQYF
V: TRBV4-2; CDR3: CASSQGSGSVLKNIQYF
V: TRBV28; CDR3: CASSPVSSGRGNEQFF
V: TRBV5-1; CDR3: CASSLSQTQDTRYF
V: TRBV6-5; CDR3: CASSSGTIKTQYF
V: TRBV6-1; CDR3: CASKSSGTGRDSEQFF